These 24 T cell receptor delta chains were sequenced from one sample in a study of gamma-delta T cells after stem cell transplantation. TCRdb re-analyzed the RT-PCR reads via CATT. The table includes around 3,000 delta-chain clones, approximately 5.1% detected once. The specimen was gamma-delta T cells. The source is a human donor. It is not recorded whose cells these are; they may come from a transplant donor.

This clone was observed a handful of times. This sequence joins TRDV2 and TRDJ1; 13 bases are shared with TRDD3. The CDR3 totals 21 residues. V trimming: 0 bases; J trimming: 1 base; junction bases outside the gene matches: 16. Germline loops: CDR1 GEAIGNYY, CDR2 EKD. The CDR3 reads CACDTVAILGDTVRSTDKLIF. CDR3 DNA sequence: TGTGCCTGTGACACCGTGGCTATACTGGGGGATACGGTAAGGAGCACCGATAAACTCATCTTT.

This clone ranks as medium-sized. The genes are TRDV2 and TRDJ1, with TRDD3 matching over 10 bases. V was pared by 1 base and J by 2 bases, with 6 bases of the junction left unmatched. The germline gives CDR1 GEAIGNYY, CDR2 EKD. The CDR3 consists of 16 residues. The CDR3 here is CACDTLTLGDTDKLIF. In DNA, the CDR3 is TGTGCCTGTGACACTCTTACACTGGGGGATACCGATAAACTCATCTTT.

This clone was seen a few times. The protein given by TCRdb reflects a much larger clone and differs at residue 13 from this DNA's translation, likely from a read error; the protein shown is the DNA's translation. The gene calls are TRDV2 and TRDJ1; 10 positions match TRDD3. The ends lost 4 bases at V and 1 base at J; junction bases unmatched: 17. Germline CDR1 GEAIGNYY, CDR2 EKD. The CDR3 sequence is 19 residues long. The CDR3 region has the DNA TGTGCCTGTGAAAACCTGGGGGATAAGCGAGTGCAGGTCACCGATAAACTCATCTTT. Translating gives CACENLGDKRVQVTDKLIF.

Points on this clone: One base away lies a much larger clone, so this may be a sequencing read error. Distinct nucleotide sequences in the sample also encode this CDR3. CDR3 nucleotides: TGTGCCTGTGACAATGTACTGGGGGATAAGTATACCGATAAACTCATCTTT. Translation gives CACDNVLGDKYTDKLIF. The V gene is TRDV2, the J gene TRDJ1, with 11 bases lining up with TRDD3. The CDR3 totals 17 residues. Trimming took 2 bases from V and 2 from J; bases not matched to a gene: 9. CDR1 and CDR2 (germline): GEAIGNYY, EKD.

Regarding this clone: A read error is likely here: a far larger clone is one base away. The same CDR3 is also encoded by other DNA sequences in this sample. V usage is TRDV2 and J usage is TRDJ1; 7 bases align to TRDD3. This CDR3 contains 15 residues. V was clipped by 1 base and J by 3 bases; unmatched bases: 7. Germline CDR1 reads GEAIGNYY; CDR2 reads EKD. CDR3 residues: CACDTLGGEPDKLIF. DNA of the CDR3: TGTGCCTGTGACACGCTGGGGGGAGAGCCCGATAAACTCATCTTT.

In its sample, this clone was seen a few times. The protein that TCRdb holds for this DNA derives from a much larger clone and differs from the translated DNA at residue 17, which likely indicates a read error; the protein shown here is translated from the DNA. V gene TRDV2 combines with J gene TRDJ3; TRDD3 agrees at 8 bases. CDR1 and CDR2 (germline): GEAIGNYY, EKD. This CDR3 has 22 amino acids. The DNA of the CDR3 is TGTGCCTGTGACACGGTTGAATATACTGGGGGTGCCGCGTCCTGGGACGCCCGACAGATGTTTTTC. Its translation: CACDTVEYTGGAASWDARQMFF.

This clone was counted many times. A read error likely explains this, since a far larger clone differs by one base. Other DNA variants within this sample encode the same CDR3. J is TRDJ1 and V is TRDV2; 8 nucleotides match TRDD3. Germline lookup yields CDR1 GEAIGNYY and CDR2 EKD. The CDR3 length is 16 residues. The CDR3 nucleotides read TGTGCCTGCGACACAATGGCTGGGGGACCCACCGATAAACTCATCTTT. Its translation: CACDTMAGGPTDKLIF.

This clone occurred a few times. A far larger clone is just one base off, so this is likely a read error. The chain is built from TRDV2 and TRDJ3, with 12 bases that match TRDD3. CDR1 is GEAIGNYY, CDR2 EKD, per germline. The V gene end was trimmed by 5 bases and the J gene end by 0 bases; junction bases not matched to a gene: 10. There are 20 residues in the CDR3. The chain's CDR3 is CACGTTGGYSSSWDTRQMFF. In DNA form, the CDR3 reads TGTGCCTGTGGCACGACTGGGGGATACTCGAGCTCCTGGGACACCCGACAGATGTTTTTC.

This clone is medium-sized by share. This CDR3 is also generated by other DNA sequences in the sample. The chain combines TRDV2 with TRDJ3; 7 bases align to TRDD3. The CDR3 runs 21 residues. Trimming took 3 bases from V and 0 from J; bases not matched to a gene: 16. Germline CDR1 reads GEAIGNYY; CDR2 reads EKD. The CDR3 region has the DNA TGTGCCTGTGACCCGATCTGGGGGGGAAACTTGAGCTCCTGGGACACCCGACAGATGTTTTTC. Translation: CACDPIWGGNLSSWDTRQMFF.

A note on this clone: The amino acid sequence in TCRdb belongs to a much larger clone and departs from this DNA's translation at residue 10, likely a sequencing read error; the sequence shown is translated from the DNA. V gene TRDV2 combines with J gene TRDJ1; 7 bases are shared with TRDD3. The ends lost 0 bases at V and 0 bases at J; junction bases unmatched: 12. The CDR3 contains 18 residues. Germline V gene data show CDR1 as GEAIGNYY and CDR2 as EKD. The chain's CDR3 is CACDTVSTGEYDTDKLIF. CDR3 DNA: TGTGCCTGTGACACCGTTTCGACTGGGGAATACGACACCGATAAACTCATCTTT.

This clone appeared a few times. The protein TCRdb gives is from a much larger clone and does not agree with this DNA's translation at residue 4, likely a read error; the protein shown here comes from the DNA. The chain is built from TRDV2 and TRDJ1; D perhaps matches TRDD2 (5 bases). Per the germline V gene, CDR1 is GEAIGNYY and CDR2 is EKD. The CDR3 contains 17 residues. CDR3 DNA: TGTGCCTGTGGCACCCTCTCTTCCCTCACTTCGGGGGATAAACTCATCTTT. This codes for CACGTLSSLTSGDKLIF.

This clone rates as medium-sized (0.01 to 0.1%). The chain carries TRDV2 and TRDJ1; TRDD3 aligns across 7 bases. The CDR3 totals 20 residues. Germline trimming cut 0 bases from V and 0 bases from J; bases unmatched to any gene: 18. Per germline, CDR1 GEAIGNYY and CDR2 EKD. CDR3 protein: CACDTLVLGIPGVDTDKLIF. DNA of the CDR3: TGTGCCTGTGACACCCTTGTACTGGGGATTCCGGGGGTAGACACCGATAAACTCATCTTT.

The chain employs TRDV2 and TRDJ1; D gene unclear. Trimming took off 0 bases at V and 1 base at J, with 5 bases between the two ends. The length of the CDR3 is 13 residues. Germline assignment: CDR1 GEAIGNYY and CDR2 EKD. CDR3 amino acids: CACDTELTDKLIF. DNA for the CDR3: TGTGCCTGTGACACCGAGCTCACCGATAAACTCATCTTT.

Worth noting for this clone: The mismatch at residue 4 between this DNA's translation and the TCRdb protein of a much larger clone likely reflects a read error; the protein shown is translated from the DNA. The chain joins TRDV2 to TRDJ1, with 7 bases identical to TRDD3. Germline V gene sequence: CDR1 GEAIGNYY, CDR2 EKD. The length of the CDR3 is 17 residues. The CDR3 region is CACGTLGDRDYTDKLIF. CDR3 sequence (DNA): TGTGCCTGTGGCACCCTCGGGGATAGGGACTACACCGATAAACTCATCTTT.

At least ten counts were recorded for this clone. This sequence is one base from a far larger clone and is likely a read error. This chain connects TRDV2 to TRDJ1; a possible D gene is TRDD3 (5 bases). V lost 1 base to trimming and J lost 0 bases, with 11 bases between them. Per germline, CDR1 GEAIGNYY and CDR2 EKD. This CDR3 has 15 residues. The chain's CDR3 is CACDTAGTYTDKLIF. Written as DNA, the CDR3 is TGTGCCTGTGACACAGCGGGGACGTACACCGATAAACTCATCTTT.

This clone was seen more than once but under ten times. The identical CDR3 is also encoded by other nucleotide sequences in the sample. The chain is built from TRDV2 and TRDJ3; 10 bases agree with TRDD3. The V segment lost 1 base and the J segment 0 bases; nucleotides outside the gene matches: 5. This CDR3 has 19 amino acids. Germline CDR1 reads GEAIGNYY; CDR2 reads EKD. The CDR3: CACDTVGDTSSWDTRQMFF. CDR3 coding DNA: TGTGCCTGTGACACAGTGGGGGATACCAGCTCCTGGGACACCCGACAGATGTTTTTC.

As to this clone: Other DNA sequences in this specimen translate into the identical CDR3. The chain carries TRDV2 and TRDJ1; 8 nucleotides line up with TRDD3. Trimming at V came to 3 bases and at J to 0 bases, leaving 5 bases not matched to a gene. This CDR3 spans 15 amino acids. Per germline, CDR1 GEAIGNYY and CDR2 EKD. The CDR3 is CACDAVLGDTDKLIF. CDR3 bases: TGTGCCTGTGACGCGGTACTGGGGGACACCGATAAACTCATCTTT.

As for this clone: A far bigger clonotype differs at one base, so this is likely a read error. Within the sample, other DNA sequences also encode this same CDR3. The CDR3 reads CACDTTGGYSSWDTRQMFF. CDR3 sequence (DNA): TGTGCCTGCGACACCACTGGGGGCTATAGCTCCTGGGACACCCGACAGATGTTTTTC. The rearrangement joins TRDV2 to TRDJ3; 8 bases agree with TRDD3. Germline CDR1 GEAIGNYY, CDR2 EKD. This CDR3 has 19 residues.

As concerns this clone: A far larger clone is only one base removed, so a read error is likely. Other DNA variants within this sample encode the same CDR3. The V call is TRDV2, the J call TRDJ1, with D possibly matching TRDD3 (7 bases). CDR1 is GEAIGNYY and CDR2 is EKD in the germline V gene. V lost 1 base and J lost 9, with 23 bases in between. CDR3 size: 16 residues. DNA for the CDR3: TGTGCCTGTGACACGGTGGGGGACCTTCCAATGGGGGAACTCATCTTT. Amino acids: CACDTVGDLPMGELIF.

This chain links TRDV2 with TRDJ1, with 13 bases identical to TRDD3. Trimming took 2 bases from V and 3 from J; bases not matched to a gene: 5. This CDR3 is 16 amino acids long. CDR1 is GEAIGNYY, CDR2 EKD, per germline. The CDR3 loop is CACDILLGDTADKLIF. CDR3 sequence (DNA): TGTGCCTGTGACATTCTACTGGGGGATACGGCCGATAAACTCATCTTT.

About this clone itself: The mismatch at residue 6 between this DNA's translation and the TCRdb protein of a much larger clone likely reflects a read error; the protein shown is translated from the DNA. The sample has other DNA sequences that encode this CDR3 too. DNA of the CDR3: TGTGCCTGTGACACGGTCGGGACGGCCAACGATAAACTCATCTTT. Translating it yields CACDTVGTANDKLIF. The chain joins TRDV2 to TRDJ1; D is unclear. Trimming took off 1 base at V and 4 bases at J, with 15 bases between the two ends. The CDR3 contains 15 residues. Germline-derived CDR1 and CDR2 are GEAIGNYY and EKD.

This clone showed up just a few times. One base separates it from a far larger clone, so it is likely a read error. The rearrangement uses TRDV2 and TRDJ3; 10 nucleotides align to TRDD3. The CDR3 runs to 20 residues. Germline V gives CDR1 GEAIGNYY, CDR2 EKD. This CDR3 reads CACDQLGDDTLSCDTRQMFF. In DNA, the CDR3 is TGTGCCTGTGACCAACTGGGGGATGATACTCTCTCCTGCGACACCCGACAGATGTTTTTC.

As to this clone: Translating this DNA gives a protein that differs at residue 11 from the TCRdb one, which belongs to a much larger clone; a read error is likely, and the protein shown is this translation. The V and J genes are TRDV2 and TRDJ1; 8 bases fit TRDD3. The CDR3 runs 16 residues. J was trimmed by 4 bases and V by 1 base; bases with no gene match: 10. From germline, CDR1 is GEAIGNYY and CDR2 EKD. The CDR3 DNA reads TGTGCCTGTGACACAATGGCTGGGGGACCCATCGATAAACTCATCTTT. Encoded protein: CACDTMAGGPIDKLIF.

This clone was observed many times. A far larger clone differs by one base, so this is likely a read error. Other DNA sequences of this sample code for an identical CDR3. This chain links TRDV2 with TRDJ1; D call uncertain. V lost 0 bases, J lost 0 bases, and 10 bases lay in between. The CDR3 consists of 15 residues. Looked up from germline, CDR1 is GEAIGNYY and CDR2 is EKD. CDR3 protein: CACDTLSGYTDKLIF. The CDR3 bases are TGTGCCTGTGACACCCTATCCGGCTACACCGATAAACTCATCTTT.